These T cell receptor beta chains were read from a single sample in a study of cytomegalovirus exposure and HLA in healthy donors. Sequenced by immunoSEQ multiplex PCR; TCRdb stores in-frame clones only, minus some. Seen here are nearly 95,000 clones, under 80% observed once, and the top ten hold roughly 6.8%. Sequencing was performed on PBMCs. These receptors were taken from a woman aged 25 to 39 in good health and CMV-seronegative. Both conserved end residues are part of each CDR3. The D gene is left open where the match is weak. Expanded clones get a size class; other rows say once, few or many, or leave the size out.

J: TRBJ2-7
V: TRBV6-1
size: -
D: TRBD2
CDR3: CASTVAGTYYEQYF
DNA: TGTGCCAGCACAGTAGCGGGGACCTACTACGAGCAGTACTTC

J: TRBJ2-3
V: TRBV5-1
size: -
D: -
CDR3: CASSLSEATDTQYF
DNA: TGCGCCAGCAGCCTGTCCGAAGCCACAGATACGCAGTATTTT

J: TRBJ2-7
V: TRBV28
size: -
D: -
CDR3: CASSKDSYEQYF
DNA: TGTGCCAGCAGCAAGGACAGCTACGAGCAGTACTTC

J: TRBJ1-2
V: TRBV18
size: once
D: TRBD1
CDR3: CASSLRDSLYGYTF
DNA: TGTGCCAGCTCACTTCGGGACAGCCTTTATGGCTACACCTTC

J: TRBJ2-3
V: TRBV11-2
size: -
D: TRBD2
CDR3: CASTPGLASTDTQYF
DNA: TGTGCCAGCACCCCGGGACTAGCGAGCACAGATACGCAGTATTTT

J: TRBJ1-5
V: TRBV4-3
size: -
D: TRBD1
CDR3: CASSPGQGTLHQPQHF
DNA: TGCGCCAGCAGCCCCGGACAGGGAACCCTTCATCAGCCCCAGCATTTT

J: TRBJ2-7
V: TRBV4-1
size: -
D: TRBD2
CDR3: CASSQSLSGGLGEQYF
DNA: TGCGCCAGCAGCCAGTCTCTCAGCGGGGGCCTAGGGGAGCAGTACTTC

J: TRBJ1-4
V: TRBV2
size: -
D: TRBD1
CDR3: CASTEVGTGPNEKLFF
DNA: TGTGCCAGCACCGAGGTTGGGACAGGACCTAATGAAAAACTGTTTTTT

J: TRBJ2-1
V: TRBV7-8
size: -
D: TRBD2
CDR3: CASRLGLAGHHEQFF
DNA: TGTGCCAGCAGACTGGGACTAGCGGGCCACCATGAGCAGTTCTTC

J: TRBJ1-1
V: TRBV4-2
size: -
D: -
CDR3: CASSQATFGDTEAFF
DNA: TGTGCCAGCAGCCAAGCGACATTCGGGGACACTGAAGCTTTCTTT

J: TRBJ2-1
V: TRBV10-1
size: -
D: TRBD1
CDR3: CASNRQGMDEQFF
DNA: TGCGCCAGCAACCGACAGGGGATGGATGAGCAGTTCTTC

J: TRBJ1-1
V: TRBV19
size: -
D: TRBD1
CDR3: CASSTLGQRHRGAFF
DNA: TGTGCCAGTAGTACCCTGGGACAGAGGCACCGTGGGGCTTTCTTT

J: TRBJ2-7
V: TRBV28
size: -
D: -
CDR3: CASSFWQGPHEQYF
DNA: TGTGCCAGCAGTTTTTGGCAGGGCCCTCACGAGCAGTACTTC

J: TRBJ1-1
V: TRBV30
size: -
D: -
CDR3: CAWSVRGANTEAFF
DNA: TGTGCCTGGAGTGTACGGGGGGCGAACACTGAAGCTTTCTTT

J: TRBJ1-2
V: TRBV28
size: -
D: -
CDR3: CASYRGYGYTF
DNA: TGTGCCAGCTATAGGGGGTATGGCTACACCTTC

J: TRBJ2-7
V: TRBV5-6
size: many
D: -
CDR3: CASSHRSEQYF
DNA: TGTGCCAGCAGCCATAGGAGCGAGCAGTACTTC

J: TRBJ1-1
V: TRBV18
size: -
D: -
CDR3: CASSPLSVNTEAFF
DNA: TGTGCCAGCTCACCACTCTCGGTGAACACTGAAGCTTTCTTT

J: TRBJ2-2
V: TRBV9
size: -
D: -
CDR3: CASREGTGELFF
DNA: TGTGCCAGCAGAGAGGGCACCGGGGAGCTGTTTTTT

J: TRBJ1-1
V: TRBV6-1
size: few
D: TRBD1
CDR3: CASSDLGQGNTEAFF
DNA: TGTGCCAGCAGTGATTTGGGACAGGGGAACACTGAAGCTTTCTTT

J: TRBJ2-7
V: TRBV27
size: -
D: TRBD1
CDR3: CASSFADRALNEQYF
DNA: TGTGCCAGCAGTTTCGCGGACAGGGCCCTTAACGAGCAGTACTTC

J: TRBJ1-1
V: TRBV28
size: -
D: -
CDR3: CASSSDSLNTEAFF
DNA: TGTGCCAGCAGCTCCGACAGTTTGAACACTGAAGCTTTCTTT

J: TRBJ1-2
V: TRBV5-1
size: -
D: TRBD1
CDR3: CASSFDREDYGYTF
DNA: TGCGCCAGCAGCTTTGACAGGGAGGACTATGGCTACACCTTC